The rows below give T cell receptor beta chains drawn from one sample of a study of CD8+CD57+ T cells in acquired aplastic anemia. MiXCR was run by TCRdb on the reads, yielding one entry per CDR3 protein. Of under 250,000 distinct CDR3 sequences listed, 55% to 65% were seen once; the top ten hold about three fifths. The sample was sorted CD4+, CD8+, or CD8+CD57+ T cells (not recorded which) from PBMCs. The receptors stem from a human donor with aplastic anemia. The CDR3 runs from the conserved cysteine through the conserved F or W. A D gene is named only where the DNA matches it firmly. Clone size is stated in some rows and not others, as once, few, many or a class when expanded.

V	size	J	D	CDR3	DNA
TRBV19	-	TRBJ2-2	-	CASSPLRTMNTGELFF	TGTGCCAGTAGCCCGCTAAGGACGATGAACACCGGGGAGCTGTTTTTT
TRBV7-6	-	TRBJ1-6	-	CASSLSGVSDSPLHF	TGTGCCAGCAGCTTATCCGGGGTCTCAGATTCACCCCTCCACTTT
TRBV20-1	-	TRBJ1-5	-	CSARPVRMVSNQPQHF	TGCAGTGCACGCCCTGTTCGGATGGTTAGCAATCAGCCCCAGCATTTT
TRBV15	-	TRBJ2-1	-	CATSSSSDPYNEQFF	TGTGCCACCAGCAGCTCCTCGGACCCATACAATGAGCAGTTCTTC
TRBV6-4	-	TRBJ1-5	TRBD1	CASSDGTGGNQPQHF	TGTGCCAGCAGTGACGGGACAGGGGGCAATCAGCCCCAGCATTTT
TRBV7-2	-	TRBJ2-2	TRBD2	CASSLTATSEVTGELFF	TGTGCCAGCAGCTTAACGGCGACTAGCGAAGTCACCGGGGAGCTGTTTTTT
TRBV5-6	-	TRBJ2-1	TRBD2	CASSPGLAGSDEQFF	TGTGCCAGCAGCCCGGGACTAGCGGGAAGCGATGAGCAGTTCTTC
TRBV25-1	-	TRBJ1-2	TRBD1	CASSEFDRVMTGYTF	TGTGCCAGCAGTGAATTCGACAGGGTAATGACTGGCTACACCTTC
TRBV10-3	few	TRBJ2-7	TRBD1	CAITPTGMSYEQYF	TGTGCCATCACGCCGACAGGGATGTCCTACGAGCAGTACTTC
TRBV10-3	once	TRBJ1-3	-	CAISGGDISGNTIYF	TGTGCCATCAGTGGGGGGGACATCTCTGGAAACACCATATATTTT
TRBV7-6	-	TRBJ2-7	-	CASSLQGTEYEQYF	TGTGCCAGCAGCTTACAGGGGACCGAATACGAGCAGTACTTC
TRBV2	-	TRBJ2-1	TRBD2	CASNRPSGTYNEQFF	TGTGCCAGCAACCGACCTAGCGGGACATACAATGAGCAGTTCTTC
TRBV20-1	-	TRBJ2-5	-	CSARRGTVETQYF	TGCAGTGCTCGGAGGGGGACAGTAGAGACCCAGTACTTC
TRBV29-1	-	TRBJ2-2	-	CSVTRAAANTGELFF	TGCAGCGTAACCAGGGCAGCCGCGAACACCGGGGAGCTGTTTTTT
TRBV7-6	few	TRBJ2-1	-	CASSAGQHYNEQFF	TGTGCCAGCAGCGCCGGACAGCACTACAATGAGCAGTTCTTC
TRBV7-8	-	TRBJ2-7	-	CASSWGVGGYEQYF	TGTGCCAGCAGCTGGGGGGTGGGGGGCTACGAGCAGTACTTC
TRBV5-4	-	TRBJ2-7	-	CASSFGQRTYEQYF	TGTGCCAGCAGCTTCGGACAGCGCACCTACGAGCAGTACTTC
TRBV7-7	-	TRBJ2-7	-	CASSQGEGSGEQYF	TGTGCTAGCAGCCAAGGAGAGGGGTCGGGCGAGCAGTACTTC